One sample yielded the 29 T cell receptor beta chains listed below, sequenced in a study of blood T cell repertoires in COVID-19. The data were produced by immunoSEQ multiplex PCR, yet TCRdb's version contains in-frame clones alone and is incomplete. The table shows about 67,000 clones, with about 82% occurring only once. The sequencing sample was made of peripheral blood. The receptors were sampled from a human donor in a cohort sampled during active COVID-19.

The chain is built from TRBV4-1 and TRBJ1-1; D perhaps matches TRBD1 (6 bases). CDR3 length equals 16 residues. The V gene lost 0 bases and the J gene lost 1 base, with 12 bases spanning the gap. Germline V gives CDR1 MGHRA, CDR2 YSYEKL. DNA for the CDR3: TGCGCCAGCAGCCAAGATCCAGGGGCGCGGAACACTGAAGCTTTCTTT. Its translation: CASSQDPGARNTEAFF.

The V and J genes are TRBV18 and TRBJ2-3; possibly TRBD2 for D (6 bases). Germline V gene data show CDR1 as KGHSH and CDR2 as LQKENI. Trimming took 4 bases from V and 2 from J, leaving 10 bases between them. The CDR3 loop spans 14 amino acids. The CDR3 spells CASSLQRATDTQYF. DNA for the CDR3: TGTGCCAGCTCACTCCAGCGGGCCACAGATACGCAGTATTTT.

This chain links TRBV5-6 with TRBJ2-3; 8 bases map to TRBD2. V lost 4 bases to trimming and J lost 4 bases; unmatched junction nucleotides: 8. CDR1 is SGHDT, CDR2 YYEEEE, per germline. The CDR3 contains 15 residues. This chain's CDR3 is CASSPGLGDSDTQYF. CDR3 sequence (DNA): TGTGCCAGCAGCCCGGGACTAGGTGATTCAGATACGCAGTATTTT.

The chain recombines TRBV5-4 with TRBJ1-4, with TRBD1 identical over 9 bases. Germline lookup yields CDR1 SGHNT and CDR2 YYREEE (reference sequence). The V and J ends lost 4 bases and 0 bases, in that order; junction bases with no gene match: 4. The CDR3 runs 16 residues. The CDR3 protein is CASSERTGATNEKLFF. CDR3 in DNA: TGTGCCAGCAGCGAGCGGACAGGGGCAACTAATGAAAAACTGTTTTTT. The full variable domain, rest sourced from reference TRBV5-4 and TRBJ1-4, is ETGVTQSPTHLIKTRGQQVTLRCSSQSGHNTVSWYQQALGQGPQFIFQYYREEENGRGNFPPRFSGLQFPNYSSELNVNALELDDSALYLCASSERTGATNEKLFFGSGTQLSVL.

The chain couples TRBV12-3 or TRBV12-4 to TRBJ1-1; D not resolved. V lost 6 bases and J 1 base, leaving 9 bases between the germline ends. This CDR3 is built from 13 residues. The CDR3 DNA reads as TGTGCCAGCAGCCCCCCAGAGAACACTGAAGCTTTCTTT. Residues: CASSPPENTEAFF.

This chain uses TRBV19 with TRBJ1-1, with 7 bases aligning to TRBD1. This CDR3 is 17 amino acids long. Unmatched junction bases numbered 14, after V lost 3 bases and J lost 4 bases. Germline V gene data show CDR1 as LNHDA and CDR2 as SQIVND (reference sequence). The CDR3 loop reads CASSIPLTGVDGTEAFF. The DNA of the CDR3 is TGTGCCAGTAGTATCCCCCTCACAGGGGTTGATGGCACTGAAGCTTTCTTT.

The chain links TRBV6-6 to TRBJ1-1, with D possibly being TRBD1 (5 bases). The V end lost 0 bases, the J end lost 5 bases, and 13 bases lay between the germline ends. CDR1 MNHNY and CDR2 SVGAGI come from the germline V gene (reference sequence). The CDR3 is made up of 15 amino acids. The CDR3 loop reads CASSYSAGKRTEAFF. The CDR3 DNA reads as TGTGCCAGCAGTTACTCGGCAGGGAAAAGGACTGAAGCTTTCTTT.

This clone has just a few counts. The gene calls are TRBV7-2 and TRBJ2-1; TRBD2 agrees at 7 bases. CDR3 length equals 15 residues. V was pared by 0 bases and J by 3 bases, with 2 bases of the junction left unmatched. Germline loops: CDR1 SGHTA, CDR2 FQGNSA. Here the CDR3 DNA reads TGTGCCAGCAGCTTAGCGGGGGACTACTACAATGAGCAGTTCTTC. Translating it yields CASSLAGDYYNEQFF. The variable domain in full, with the rest retrieved from reference TRBV7-2 and TRBJ2-1, is GAGVSQSPSNKVTEKGKDVELRCDPISGHTALYWYRQSLGQGLEFLIYFQGNSAPDKSGLPSDRFSAERTGGSVSTLTIQRTQQEDSAVYLCASSLAGDYYNEQFFGPGTRLTVL.

This chain uses TRBV28 with TRBJ2-1; a weak D match, TRBD2 (6 bases). Trimming pared 6 bases from V and 5 bases from J, leaving 20 bases between. This CDR3 comprises 16 residues. Germline CDR1 MDHEN, CDR2 SYDVKM. The CDR3 DNA is TGTGCCAGCAGCGGCCGCGGGACGAGGGTCCACAATGAGCAGTTCTTC. Its protein is CASSGRGTRVHNEQFF.

This chain connects TRBV5-1 to TRBJ2-5, with a weak D call TRBD1 (6 bases). The V gene's germline CDR1 is SGHRS and CDR2 YFSETQ. V was clipped by 4 bases and J by 5 bases, with 15 bases between them. This CDR3 contains 14 residues. CDR3 in amino acids: CASSRGTGEETQYF. The CDR3 DNA reads TGCGCCAGCAGCAGGGGGACCGGCGAGGAGACCCAGTACTTC.

The CDR3 loop is CASRPTSGVTDTQYF. CDR3 in DNA: TGTGCCAGCAGGCCCACTAGTGGGGTCACAGATACGCAGTATTTT. The chain is built from TRBV6-5 and TRBJ2-3, with D tentatively TRBD2 (5 bases). Germline V gene sequence: CDR1 MNHEY, CDR2 SVGAGI. The V end was cut by 6 bases, the J end by 2 bases, with 15 bases between. The CDR3 has 15 residues.

V is TRBV7-8 and J is TRBJ2-5; 7 nucleotides line up with TRBD1. Per germline, CDR1 SGHVS and CDR2 FQNEAQ. The CDR3 is 13 residues long. V gave up 5 bases and J gave up 3 bases; unmatched junction bases: 3. The CDR3 reads CASSPGQKETQYF. The CDR3 region has the DNA TGTGCCAGCAGCCCGGGACAGAAAGAGACCCAGTACTTC.

The chain has TRBV5-6 and TRBJ2-1, with D possibly matching TRBD1 (6 bases). V was shortened by 2 bases and J by 2 bases, with 11 bases between the two germline ends. The CDR3 spans 15 residues. The germline V gene encodes CDR1 SGHDT and CDR2 YYEEEE. The CDR3 sequence: CASSLRQVPYNEQFF. CDR3 sequence (DNA): TGTGCCAGCAGCTTACGACAGGTGCCCTACAATGAGCAGTTCTTC.

The genes are TRBV19 and TRBJ2-1, with 10 bases fitting TRBD1. The V gene's germline CDR1 is LNHDA and CDR2 SQIVND (reference sequence). The CDR3 spans 14 residues. The trim removed 6 bases at V and 6 bases at J, leaving 5 bases unmatched. CDR3 sequence: CASRRQGAANEQFF. CDR3 sequence (DNA): TGTGCCAGTAGGCGACAGGGGGCGGCCAATGAGCAGTTCTTC.

This clone has a single count. The chain has TRBV15 and TRBJ1-1, with TRBD1 matching over 7 bases. The V segment lost 2 bases and the J segment 5 bases; nucleotides outside the gene matches: 14. The CDR3 spans 17 residues. From germline, CDR1 is LNHNV and CDR2 YYDKDF (reference sequence). CDR3 sequence reads: CATSRSGTDGTATEAFF. For the CDR3, the DNA is TGTGCCACCAGCAGATCTGGGACAGATGGAACGGCGACTGAAGCTTTCTTT. Looking up the rest from reference TRBV15 and TRBJ1-1 gives the full variable domain: DAMVIQNPRYQVTQFGKPVTLSCSQTLNHNVMYWYQQKSSQAPKLLFHYYDKDFNNEADTPDNFQSRRPNTSFCFLDIRSPGLGDTAMYLCATSRSGTDGTATEAFFGQGTRLTVV.

This clone occurred a few times. The chain is built from TRBV7-9 and TRBJ2-4, with D possibly being TRBD2 (6 bases). The V end lost 5 bases, the J end lost 4 bases, and 15 bases lay between the germline ends. The CDR3 sequence is 15 residues long. CDR1 is SEHNR, CDR2 FQNEAQ, per germline (reference sequence). In DNA, the CDR3 is TGTGCCAGCAGCACCCAGGCGGGGATAAAAAACATTCAGTACTTC. Translation: CASSTQAGIKNIQYF.

The chain uses TRBV11-2 and TRBJ2-7, with D possibly being TRBD1 (6 bases). V was cut by 3 bases and J by 0 bases, with 15 bases left in between. Germline V gene sequence: CDR1 SGHAT, CDR2 FQNNGV. This CDR3 region has 16 residues. Here the CDR3 reads CASSFTGPPSSYEQYF. The DNA for the CDR3 is TGTGCCAGCAGCTTCACAGGGCCGCCTAGCTCCTACGAGCAGTACTTC. The variable domain in full, with the rest retrieved from reference TRBV11-2 and TRBJ2-7, is EAGVAQSPRYKIIEKRQSVAFWCNPISGHATLYWYQQILGQGPKLLIQFQNNGVVDDSQLPKDRFSAERLKGVDSTLKIQPAKLEDSAVYLCASSFTGPPSSYEQYFGPGTRLTVT.

With regard to this clone: The sample carries other DNA sequences with the same CDR3. This rearrangement joins TRBV2 to TRBJ1-2; 8 positions match TRBD1. The trim removed 4 bases at V and 2 bases at J, leaving 0 bases unmatched. The CDR3 has 13 residues. Germline CDR1 is SNHLY and CDR2 is FYNNEI. CDR3 protein: CASSGQGNYGYTF. DNA for the CDR3: TGTGCCAGCAGTGGACAGGGGAACTATGGCTACACCTTC.

Here the CDR3 DNA reads TGTGCCTGGAGAAGTGGGACAGCAAATTCACCCCTCCACTTT. This codes for CAWRSGTANSPLHF. The chain uses TRBV30 and TRBJ1-6, with TRBD1 identical over 7 bases. Germline assignment: CDR1 GTSNPN and CDR2 SVGIG (reference sequence). The CDR3 consists of 14 residues. V lost 3 bases to trimming and J lost 7 bases; unmatched junction nucleotides: 6.

The V gene is TRBV5-1, the J gene TRBJ2-5, with a possible D match to TRBD1 (6 bases). CDR1 is SGHRS, CDR2 YFSETQ, per germline. The CDR3 loop spans 13 amino acids. The V end was cut by 4 bases, the J end by 3 bases, with 10 bases between. The CDR3 DNA reads TGCGCCAGCAGCCGATGGACAGAAGAGACCCAGTACTTC. Its protein is CASSRWTEETQYF.

This clone was counted between two and nine times. This chain links TRBV7-3 with TRBJ2-1; TRBD2 matches 7 bases. V lost 5 bases and J lost 7; bases outside the gene matches: 8. The CDR3 runs to 14 residues. CDR1 and CDR2 (germline): SGHTA, FQGTGA. CDR3 nucleotides: TGTGCCAGCAGCCCCAGGGAGGGAGGGAATGAGCAGTTCTTC. It translates to CASSPREGGNEQFF.

This chain joins TRBV10-3 and TRBJ2-3; a weak D match, TRBD1 (5 bases). CDR3 size: 13 residues. Germline assignment: CDR1 ENHRY and CDR2 SYGVKD. V was cut by 7 bases and J by 5 bases, with 13 bases left in between. For the CDR3, the DNA is TGTGCCATCATGCAAGGGGTGGAAGATACGCAGTATTTT. This sequence encodes CAIMQGVEDTQYF.

The J gene is TRBJ2-3, the V gene TRBV9; TRBD2 agrees at 7 bases. There are 15 residues in the CDR3. Per germline, CDR1 SGDLS and CDR2 YYNGEE. V trimming: 3 bases; J trimming: 2 bases; junction bases outside the gene matches: 6. The CDR3 loop reads CASSAVGGNTDTQYF. CDR3 nucleotides: TGTGCCAGCAGCGCCGTGGGGGGGAACACAGATACGCAGTATTTT.

CDR3: CATATTGDTQYF. CDR3 DNA sequence: TGTGCGACGGCCACAACAGGAGATACGCAGTATTTT. The V and J genes are TRBV3-1 (or the pseudogene TRBV3-2) and TRBJ2-3; possibly TRBD1 for D (5 bases). Germline lookup yields CDR1 LGHDT and CDR2 YNNKEL (reference sequence). The CDR3 is made up of 12 amino acids.

The genes are TRBV28 and TRBJ2-7; 7 bases align to TRBD2. Germline lookup yields CDR1 MDHEN and CDR2 SYDVKM. J lost 7 bases, V lost 5 bases, and 5 bases had no gene match. This CDR3 contains 12 residues. CDR3 coding DNA: TGTGCCAGCAGTACGGGGGGTCGGGAGCAGTACTTC. Protein sequence: CASSTGGREQYF. Combining the CDR3 with reference TRBV28 and TRBJ2-7 gives the whole variable domain DVKVTQSSRYLVKRTGEKVFLECVQDMDHENMFWYRQDPGLGLRLIYFSYDVKMKEKGDIPEGYSVSREKKERFSLILESASTNQTSMYLCASSTGGREQYFGPGTRLTVT.

J is TRBJ1-5 and V is TRBV18, with 7 bases lining up with TRBD1. The CDR3 is made up of 15 amino acids. The V and J ends lost 3 bases and 5 bases, in that order; junction bases with no gene match: 7. Looked up from germline, CDR1 is KGHSH and CDR2 is LQKENI. The CDR3 reads CASSPQQGIDQPQHF. The CDR3 bases are TGTGCCAGCTCACCTCAACAGGGGATCGATCAGCCCCAGCATTTT.

This clone was found a few times. The genes are TRBV7-2 and TRBJ2-1, with D possibly being TRBD2 (5 bases). CDR3 size: 16 residues. Germline V gene data show CDR1 as SGHTA and CDR2 as FQGNSA. V was pared by 1 base and J by 5 bases, with 15 bases between. CDR3 bases: TGTGCCAGCAGCTTAGTCTCCCGGGGTGCCCACAATGAGCAGTTCTTC. This translates into CASSLVSRGAHNEQFF. Supplemented by reference TRBV7-2 and TRBJ2-1, the full variable domain reads GAGVSQSPSNKVTEKGKDVELRCDPISGHTALYWYRQSLGQGLEFLIYFQGNSAPDKSGLPSDRFSAERTGGSVSTLTIQRTQQEDSAVYLCASSLVSRGAHNEQFFGPGTRLTVL.

The V gene is TRBV7-3, the J gene TRBJ2-2, with D possibly matching TRBD1 (6 bases). The ends were cut back, 4 bases at V and 5 bases at J, with 11 bases in the middle. There are 14 residues in the CDR3. The germline V gene has CDR1 SGHTA and CDR2 FQGTGA. CDR3 nucleotides: TGTGCCAGCAGCTCTCAGGGGTATACCGGGGAGCTGTTTTTT. This sequence encodes CASSSQGYTGELFF. The complete variable domain, with remaining parts taken from reference TRBV7-3 and TRBJ2-2, reads GAGVSQTPSNKVTEKGKYVELRCDPISGHTALYWYRQSLGQGPEFLIYFQGTGAADDSGLPNDRFFAVRPEGSVSTLKIQRTERGDSAVYLCASSSQGYTGELFFGEGSRLTVL.

As for this clone: The junction departs from the called germline gene at one end, perhaps through a read error. This chain uses TRBV18 with TRBJ1-2; 8 bases are shared with TRBD1. The CDR3 has 13 amino acids. Germline V lookup: CDR1 KGHSH, CDR2 LQKENI. The CDR3 spells CASSPPYGDRGLF. The DNA for the CDR3 is TGTGCCAGCTCACCACCTTACGGAGACAGGGGCCTCTTC.